The source of this T cell receptor beta chain is a study of human T cells and chemical hapten exposure. Study context: The study patch tested 0.01% DPC on the upper back and read results at 6 days.

Trimming removed 1 base at V and 4 bases at J, with 11 bases between. This CDR3 has 15 residues. Germline V CDR1 and CDR2: MNHNS, SASEGT. For the library, individual cDNA molecules each received unique molecular identifiers. TCRdb reprocessed the RACE reads via MiXCR and lists one record per CDR3 protein. The sample lists 95,000 to 150,000 distinct CDR3 sequences, roughly 12% occurring once. Time point given: pre-sensitization, week 0. Treatment indicated: therapeutic diphenylcyclopropenone sensitization with weekly scalp DPC. Whole-study results and caveats: The study found that DPC sensitization did not change TCRs above 1 in 1000 frequency. Correlating positively with patch test score were the PT1 expanded TCR counts.

About this clonotype itself: Its antigen is currently unknown.

The rearrangement joins TRBV6-1 to TRBJ2-1, with D perhaps given as TRBD1 or TRBD2 (6 bases each). The source was whole blood, collected in connection with sensitization to the hapten diphenylcyclopropenone (DPC). This TCR derives from a woman aged 18-29 years with alopecia areata. Some clones in this sample may be carry-over from other donors' samples. The CDR3, as DNA: TGTGCCAGCAGTGAAGAGGGGGGACTGTACAATGAGCAGTTCTTC. It codes for CASSEEGGLYNEQFF.